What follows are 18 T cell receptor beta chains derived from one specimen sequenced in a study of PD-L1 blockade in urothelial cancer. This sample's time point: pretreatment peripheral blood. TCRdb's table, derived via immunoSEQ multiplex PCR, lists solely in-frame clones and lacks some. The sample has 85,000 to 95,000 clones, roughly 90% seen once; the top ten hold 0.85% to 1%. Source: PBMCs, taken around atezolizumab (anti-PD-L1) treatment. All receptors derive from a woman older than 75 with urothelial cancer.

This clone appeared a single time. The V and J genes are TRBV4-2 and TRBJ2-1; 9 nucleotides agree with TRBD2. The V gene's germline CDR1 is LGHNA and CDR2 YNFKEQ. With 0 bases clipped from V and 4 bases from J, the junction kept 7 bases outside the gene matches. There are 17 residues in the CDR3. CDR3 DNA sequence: TGTGCCAGCAGCCAAGATCGGGATAGCGGGGGTTACAATGAGCAGTTCTTC. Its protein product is CASSQDRDSGGYNEQFF.

DNA of the CDR3: TGTGCCAGCAGCTCCCAGGGGGCTAAGGGAAACATTCAGTACTTC. Translation: CASSSQGAKGNIQYF. The V call is TRBV9, the J call TRBJ2-4; 8 positions agree with TRBD1. The germline CDR1 and CDR2 sequences are SGDLS and YYNGEE. The CDR3 consists of 15 residues. Unmatched junction bases numbered 9, after V lost 4 bases and J lost 6 bases.

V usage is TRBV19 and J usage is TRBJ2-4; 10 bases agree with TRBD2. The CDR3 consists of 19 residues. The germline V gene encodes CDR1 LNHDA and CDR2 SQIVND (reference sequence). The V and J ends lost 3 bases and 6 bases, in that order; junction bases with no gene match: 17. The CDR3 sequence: CASSIGRLAGPERRNIQYF. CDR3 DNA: TGTGCCAGTAGTATTGGCCGACTAGCGGGCCCCGAGCGGAGAAACATTCAGTACTTC.

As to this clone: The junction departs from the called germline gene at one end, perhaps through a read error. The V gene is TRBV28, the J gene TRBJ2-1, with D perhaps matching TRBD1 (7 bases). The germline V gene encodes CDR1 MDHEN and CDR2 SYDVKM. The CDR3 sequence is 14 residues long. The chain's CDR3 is CASSLSDRRGEQFF. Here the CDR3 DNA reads TGTGCCAGCAGCTTATCGGACAGGCGGGGTGAGCAGTTCTTC.

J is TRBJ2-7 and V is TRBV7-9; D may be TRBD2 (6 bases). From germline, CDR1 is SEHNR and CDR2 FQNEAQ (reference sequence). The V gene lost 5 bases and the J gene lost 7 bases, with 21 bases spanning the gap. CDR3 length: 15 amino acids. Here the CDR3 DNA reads TGTGCCAGCAGCCCTCGGGGGACTCGGGGAGGAGAGCAGTACTTC. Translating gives CASSPRGTRGGEQYF.

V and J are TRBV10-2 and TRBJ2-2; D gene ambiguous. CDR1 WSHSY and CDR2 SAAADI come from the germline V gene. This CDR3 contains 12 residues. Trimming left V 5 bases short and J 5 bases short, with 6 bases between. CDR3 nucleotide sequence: TGCGCCAGCAGTCCGTTAACCGGGGAGCTGTTTTTT. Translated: CASSPLTGELFF.

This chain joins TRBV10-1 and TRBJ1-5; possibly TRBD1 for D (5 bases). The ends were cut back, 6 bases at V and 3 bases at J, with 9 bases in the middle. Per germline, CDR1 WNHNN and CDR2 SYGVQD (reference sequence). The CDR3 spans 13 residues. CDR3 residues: CASRGALNQPQHF. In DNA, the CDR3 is TGCGCCAGCAGAGGGGCCCTCAATCAGCCCCAGCATTTT.

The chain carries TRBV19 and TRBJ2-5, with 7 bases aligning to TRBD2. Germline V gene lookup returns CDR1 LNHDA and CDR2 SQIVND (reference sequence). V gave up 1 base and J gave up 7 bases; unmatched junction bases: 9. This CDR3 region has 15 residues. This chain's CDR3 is CASSIASGREGTQYF. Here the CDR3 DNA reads TGTGCCAGTAGTATAGCCTCTGGGAGGGAAGGGACCCAGTACTTC.

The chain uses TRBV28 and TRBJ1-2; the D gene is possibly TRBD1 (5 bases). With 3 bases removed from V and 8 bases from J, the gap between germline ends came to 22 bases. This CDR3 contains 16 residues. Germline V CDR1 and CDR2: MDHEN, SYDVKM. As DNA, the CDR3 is TGTGCCAGCAGTTTTAAACGCCTCAGGGTGCCTCGGGGCTACACCTTC. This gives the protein CASSFKRLRVPRGYTF.

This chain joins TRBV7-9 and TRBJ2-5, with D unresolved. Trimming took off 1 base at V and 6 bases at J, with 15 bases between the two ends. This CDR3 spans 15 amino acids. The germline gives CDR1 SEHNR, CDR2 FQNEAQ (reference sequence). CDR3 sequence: CASSLESPPTQTQYF. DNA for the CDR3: TGTGCCAGCAGCTTAGAGAGCCCACCTACGCAGACCCAGTACTTC.

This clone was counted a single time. CDR3 in DNA: TGTGCCAGCTCACCAGAACTCCCGGGCTCTGGGGCCAACGTCCTGACTTTC. Protein: CASSPELPGSGANVLTF. This rearrangement joins TRBV18 to TRBJ2-6, with no clear D. In germline, CDR1 is KGHSH, CDR2 LQKENI. V shed 2 bases and J shed 0 bases, with 11 bases lying between them. The CDR3 length is 17 residues.

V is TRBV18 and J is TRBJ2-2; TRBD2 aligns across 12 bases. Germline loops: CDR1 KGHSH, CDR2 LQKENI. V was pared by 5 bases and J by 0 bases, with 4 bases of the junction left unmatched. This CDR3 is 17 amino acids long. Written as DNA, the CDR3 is TGTGCCAGCTCAAGCGGACTAGCGGGGACGAACACCGGGGAGCTGTTTTTT. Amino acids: CASSSGLAGTNTGELFF.

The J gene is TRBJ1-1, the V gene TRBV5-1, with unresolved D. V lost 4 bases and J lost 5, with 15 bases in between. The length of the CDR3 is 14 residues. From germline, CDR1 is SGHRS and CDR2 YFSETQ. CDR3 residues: CASSADSQLTEAFF. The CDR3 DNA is TGCGCCAGCAGCGCTGATTCACAGCTAACTGAAGCTTTCTTT. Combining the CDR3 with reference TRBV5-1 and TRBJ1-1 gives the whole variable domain KAGVTQTPRYLIKTRGQQVTLSCSPISGHRSVSWYQQTPGQGLQFLFEYFSETQRNKGNFPGRFSGRQFSNSRSEMNVSTLELGDSALYLCASSADSQLTEAFFGQGTRLTVV.

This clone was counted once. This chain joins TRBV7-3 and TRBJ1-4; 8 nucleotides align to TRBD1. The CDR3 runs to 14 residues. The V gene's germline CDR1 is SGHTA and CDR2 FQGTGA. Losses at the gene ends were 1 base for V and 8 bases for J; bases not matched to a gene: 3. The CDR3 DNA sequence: TGTGCCAGCAGCTTAAACAGGGGGGACGAAAAACTGTTTTTT. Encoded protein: CASSLNRGDEKLFF.

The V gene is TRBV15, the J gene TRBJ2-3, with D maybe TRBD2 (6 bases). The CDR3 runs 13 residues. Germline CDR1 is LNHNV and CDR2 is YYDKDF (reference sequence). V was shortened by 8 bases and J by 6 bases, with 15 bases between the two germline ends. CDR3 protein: CATADYPLDTQYF. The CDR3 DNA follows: TGTGCCACCGCGGACTACCCCCTGGATACGCAGTATTTT.

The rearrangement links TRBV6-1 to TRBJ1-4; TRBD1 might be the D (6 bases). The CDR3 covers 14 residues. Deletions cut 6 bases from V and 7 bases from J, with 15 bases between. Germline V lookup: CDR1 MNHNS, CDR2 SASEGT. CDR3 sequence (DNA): TGTGCCAGCAGCTCCGGGGGGGCGGGTGAAAAACTGTTTTTT. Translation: CASSSGGAGEKLFF.

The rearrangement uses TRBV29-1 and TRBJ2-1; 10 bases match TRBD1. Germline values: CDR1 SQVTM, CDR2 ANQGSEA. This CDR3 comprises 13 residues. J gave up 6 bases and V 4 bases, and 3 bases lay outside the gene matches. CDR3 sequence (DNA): TGCAGCGTTGGTGACAGGGGGCTCAATGAGCAGTTCTTC. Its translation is CSVGDRGLNEQFF.

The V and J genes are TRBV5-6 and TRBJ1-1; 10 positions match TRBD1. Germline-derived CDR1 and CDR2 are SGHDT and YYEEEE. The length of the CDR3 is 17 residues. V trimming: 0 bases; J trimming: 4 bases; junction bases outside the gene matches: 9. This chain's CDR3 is CASSLAAGQGLTTEAFF. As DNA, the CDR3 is TGTGCCAGCAGCTTGGCCGCGGGACAGGGGTTGACCACTGAAGCTTTCTTT.